This TCR beta chain comes out of a study of Graves' ophthalmopathy and Graves' hyperthyroidism. Study in general: Hyperthyroidism qualified as stable when ophthalmopathy did not develop within 18 months of follow-up.

Investigators amplified TCR beta CDR3 regions from RNA transcripts. HTBI-primed first-round RT-PCR preceded second-round multiplex PCR. TCRdb re-derived calls from the multiplex PCR reads in MiXCR, one entry per CDR3 protein. The table lists around 520,000 distinct CDR3 sequences, under 45% of them singletons. This clonotype was seen repeatedly, ten times or more. The CDR3 runs 16 residues. Germline trimming cut 1 base from V and 4 bases from J; bases unmatched to any gene: 8. The V gene's germline CDR1 is LNHNV and CDR2 YYDKDF (reference sequence). This chain joins TRBV15 and TRBJ2-7; the match to TRBD1 covers 9 bases. Sequenced: peripheral blood or thyroid tissue (not recorded which). This clonotype was obtained from an adult man with Graves' hyperthyroidism. CDR3 region: CATSRAVGQGLYEQYF. DNA of the CDR3: TGTGCCACCAGCAGAGCCGTGGGACAGGGTCTGTACGAGCAGTACTTC. Supplemented by reference TRBV15 and TRBJ2-7, the full variable domain reads DAMVIQNPRYQVTQFGKPVTLSCSQTLNHNVMYWYQQKSSQAPKLLFHYYDKDFNNEADTPDNFQSRRPNTSFCFLDIRSPGLGDTAMYLCATSRAVGQGLYEQYFGPGTRLTVT.